One sample yielded the 8 T cell receptor beta chains listed below, sequenced in a study of cytomegalovirus exposure and HLA in healthy donors. PCR involved 60 Vbeta and 13 Jbeta primers. Data came from immunoSEQ multiplex PCR; TCRdb stores just in-frame clones and leaves some out. The sample carries 74,000 or so clones, approximately 71% recorded once. What was sequenced was PBMCs. The receptors derive from a woman aged 25 to 39 in good health and CMV-seronegative.

The gene calls are TRBV2 and TRBJ2-2, with 7 nucleotides matching TRBD2. The CDR3 has 16 residues. Looked up from germline, CDR1 is SNHLY and CDR2 is FYNNEI. V lost 3 bases and J lost 3; bases outside the gene matches: 7. Here the CDR3 DNA reads TGTGCCAGCAGTGACGTCCAGCGGGGAGACACCGGGGAGCTGTTTTTT. It is translated as CASSDVQRGDTGELFF.

This clone occurred a few times. The chain joins TRBV29-1 to TRBJ1-2; possibly TRBD1 for D (6 bases). V lost 2 bases, J lost 0 bases, and 10 bases lay in between. Per the germline V gene, CDR1 is SQVTM and CDR2 is ANQGSEA. The CDR3 has 14 amino acids. Here the CDR3 reads CSVERGGANYGYTF. In DNA, the CDR3 is TGCAGCGTTGAACGGGGGGGCGCTAACTATGGCTACACCTTC.

The rearrangement joins TRBV7-9 to TRBJ1-1; D possibly corresponds to TRBD1 (6 bases). Germline CDR1 and CDR2: SEHNR and FQNEAQ (reference sequence). The V end lost 1 base, the J end lost 4 bases, and 13 bases lay between the germline ends. The CDR3 is 15 residues long. The DNA for the CDR3 is TGTGCCAGCAGCTTAGGTACGTGGACAGCCACTGAAGCTTTCTTT. It specifies CASSLGTWTATEAFF.

The chain carries TRBV7-2 and TRBJ2-1; maybe TRBD2 (6 bases). CDR1 is SGHTA, CDR2 FQGNSA, per germline. CDR3 size: 15 residues. With 5 bases removed from V and 0 bases from J, the gap between germline ends came to 11 bases. CDR3 loop: CASSQVGSSYNEQFF. The CDR3, as DNA: TGTGCCAGCAGCCAAGTCGGGAGCTCCTACAATGAGCAGTTCTTC. Together with reference TRBV7-2 and TRBJ2-1, the CDR3 gives the full variable domain: GAGVSQSPSNKVTEKGKDVELRCDPISGHTALYWYRQSLGQGLEFLIYFQGNSAPDKSGLPSDRFSAERTGGSVSTLTIQRTQQEDSAVYLCASSQVGSSYNEQFFGPGTRLTVL.

This clone was seen only a few times. The V call is TRBV9, the J call TRBJ2-3, with 13 bases fitting TRBD2. V shed 4 bases and J 7 bases; nucleotides not matched to a gene: 12. Germline lookup yields CDR1 SGDLS and CDR2 YYNGEE. This CDR3 spans 17 amino acids. The CDR3 DNA follows: TGTGCCAGCAGCCCAATATTACCGGGACTAGCGGGACATACGCAGTATTTT. Translated: CASSPILPGLAGHTQYF.

This clone was observed a single time. One end of the junction does not line up with germline, which may come from a read error. This chain connects TRBV5-1 to TRBJ1-3; possible D gene TRBD1, 6 bases. The germline V gene has CDR1 SGHRS and CDR2 YFSETQ. The CDR3 has 14 amino acids. CDR3 in amino acids: CASSPGVGGNTIYF. The CDR3 nucleotides are TGTGCCAGCAGTCCAGGGGTAGGAGGAAACACCATATATTTT.

This chain joins TRBV9 and TRBJ2-3, with 10 bases matching TRBD2. V lost 3 bases and J lost 2; bases outside the gene matches: 6. This CDR3 spans 16 amino acids. Germline CDR1 SGDLS, CDR2 YYNGEE. DNA for the CDR3: TGTGCCAGCAGCGATTGGACTAGCGGAAACACAGATACGCAGTATTTT. Protein product: CASSDWTSGNTDTQYF.

This rearrangement joins TRBV30 to TRBJ1-5, with D unclear. Germline V gene data show CDR1 as GTSNPN and CDR2 as SVGIG (reference sequence). This CDR3 contains 14 residues. Trimming cost V 3 bases and J 0 bases, with 9 bases left between them. CDR3 nucleotides: TGTGCCTGGAGGGGTGGCGGTAGCAATCAGCCCCAGCATTTT. It specifies CAWRGGGSNQPQHF.